Listed below are T cell receptor beta chains from one sample, sequenced in a study of T cell responses to AZD1222 COVID-19 vaccine. Data came from immunoSEQ multiplex PCR; TCRdb stores just in-frame clones and leaves some out. The table lists 100,000 to 150,000 clones, approximately 80% of them singletons. This specimen was peripheral blood, taken 28 days after the second AZD1222 dose. The receptor source for this set is an adult who received the AZD1222 COVID-19 vaccine. Each CDR3 is given with its conserved first and last residue. D genes are given only for firm matches. Some rows mark clone size as missing; the rest say once, few, many or name a class of expanded clone.

>TRBJ1-4|.|.|TRBV3-1/TRBV3-2
CASSQADWTPNEKLFF
TGTGCCAGCAGCCAAGCCGACTGGACTCCTAATGAAAAACTGTTTTTT
>TRBJ1-1|.|.|TRBV18
CASSLQFPGIGAAEAFF
TGTGCCAGCTCACTCCAGTTTCCCGGGATCGGGGCGGCTGAAGCTTTCTTT
>TRBJ2-3|TRBD2|.|TRBV6-6
CASSYGGLAGADTQYF
TGTGCCAGCAGTTACGGAGGACTAGCGGGGGCAGATACGCAGTATTTT
>TRBJ1-1|TRBD1|.|TRBV7-2
CASSSGQGGIYTEAFF
TGTGCCAGCAGCTCGGGACAGGGAGGAATATACACTGAAGCTTTCTTT
>TRBJ2-7|.|.|TRBV7-2
CASSLSQGVREQYF
TGTGCCAGCAGTCTATCACAGGGAGTCCGTGAGCAGTACTTC
>TRBJ1-6|.|.|TRBV3-1/TRBV3-2
CASSPSGANSPLHF
TGTGCCAGCAGCCCCTCAGGGGCTAATTCACCCCTCCACTTT
>TRBJ1-6|.|once|TRBV6-1
CASSELWTNSPLHF
TGTGCCAGCAGTGAACTCTGGACAAATTCACCCCTCCACTTT
>TRBJ1-5|.|few|TRBV24-1
CATSDSDRWQHF
TGTGCCACCAGTGACTCTGACAGGTGGCAGCATTTT
>TRBJ1-2|.|.|TRBV27
CASSLSQGSGYTF
TGTGCCAGCAGTTTATCCCAGGGGAGCGGCTACACCTTC
>TRBJ1-1|TRBD1|.|TRBV30
CAWSLWQGAVNTEAFF
TGTGCCTGGAGTCTTTGGCAGGGGGCGGTGAACACTGAAGCTTTCTTT
>TRBJ1-5|.|few|TRBV5-1
CASSLDPGVSNQPQHF
TGCGCCAGCAGCTTGGACCCAGGGGTTAGCAATCAGCCCCAGCATTTT
>TRBJ2-7|TRBD2|.|TRBV6-5
CASSSSSGPSYEQYF
TGTGCCAGCAGTTCCTCTAGCGGTCCCTCCTACGAGCAGTACTTC
>TRBJ2-7|.|once|TRBV5-4
CASSLTDNYEQYF
TGTGCCAGCAGCTTAACAGATAATTACGAGCAGTACTTC
>TRBJ2-1|TRBD1|.|TRBV18
CASSPYRGRGDNEQFF
TGTGCCAGCTCCCCTTACAGGGGGCGCGGGGACAATGAGCAGTTCTTC
>TRBJ1-6|.|.|TRBV10-1
CASSESLRGDGSPLHF
TGCGCCAGCAGTGAGTCGCTGAGGGGGGACGGGTCACCCCTCCACTTT
>TRBJ2-5|TRBD2|once|TRBV7-9
CASSLATLAGGPGQETQYF
TGTGCCAGCAGCTTAGCGACCCTAGCGGGGGGGCCAGGGCAAGAGACCCAGTACTTC
>TRBJ2-5|.|once|TRBV12-2
CASRAGTSGVGETQYF
TGTGCAAGTCGCGCTGGGACTAGCGGGGTTGGAGAGACCCAGTACTTC
>TRBJ1-2|.|once|TRBV7-2
CASSLLGRGYTF
TGTGCCAGCAGCTTATTAGGACGGGGCTACACCTTC
>TRBJ1-2|TRBD1|.|TRBV4-2
CASSQVLIGTGPFNYGYTF
TGTGCCAGCAGCCAAGTTCTTATTGGGACAGGACCCTTTAACTATGGCTACACCTTC
>TRBJ1-4|TRBD1|.|TRBV6-5
CASSRTGSYEKLFF
TGTGCCAGCAGTAGGACAGGGTCTTATGAAAAACTGTTTTTT
>TRBJ1-1|.|.|TRBV4-2
CASSHEQGDNTEAFF
TGTGCCAGCAGCCATGAGCAGGGTGATAACACTGAAGCTTTCTTT
>TRBJ1-3|TRBD1|.|TRBV15
CATSRAGQGGNTIYF
TGTGCCACCAGCAGAGCTGGACAGGGTGGAAACACCATATATTTT
>TRBJ1-1|.|.|TRBV21-1
CASSTDTLYTEAFF
TGTGCCAGCAGCACCGACACTCTATACACTGAAGCTTTCTTT
>TRBJ2-2|TRBD1|.|TRBV28
CASSSPGTGNTGELFF
TGTGCCAGCAGCTCTCCCGGGACAGGGAACACCGGGGAGCTGTTTTTT
>TRBJ2-2|TRBD1|.|TRBV24-1
CATSPTGLNTGELFF
TGTGCCACCAGCCCGACAGGGTTGAACACCGGGGAGCTGTTTTTT
>TRBJ2-3|.|.|TRBV28
CASSFLGDTQYF
TGTGCCAGCAGTTTTTTAGGGGATACGCAGTATTTT
>TRBJ2-7|.|.|TRBV28
CASSLPSIEQYF
TGTGCCAGCAGTTTACCGAGCATCGAGCAGTACTTC
>TRBJ1-5|.|.|TRBV28
CASSLGRGPQHF
TGTGCCAGCAGTTTGGGTAGGGGGCCCCAGCATTTT
>TRBJ2-7|.|.|TRBV20-1
CSAEGAGEQYF
TGCAGTGCTGAGGGGGCGGGAGAGCAGTACTTC
>TRBJ2-1|.|.|TRBV5-1
CARPKGVLYNEQFF
TGCGCCAGGCCGAAAGGGGTCCTATACAATGAGCAGTTCTTC
>TRBJ1-2|.|once|TRBV3-1/TRBV3-2
CASSPGTPGLYTF
TGTGCCAGCAGCCCCGGGACGCCGGGCCTCTACACCTTC
>TRBJ2-3|TRBD2|.|TRBV11-2
CASSPQRGSTTDTQYF
TGTGCCAGCAGCCCACAGCGGGGGTCAACCACAGATACGCAGTATTTT
>TRBJ2-7|.|.|TRBV6-5
CASSYSFSRSEQYF
TGTGCCAGCAGTTACTCGTTTAGCAGGTCCGAGCAGTACTTC
>TRBJ2-7|.|.|TRBV2
CASNKGRGPYEQYF
TGTGCCAGCAATAAGGGACGGGGACCCTACGAGCAGTACTTC
>TRBJ1-4|.|.|TRBV7-2
CASSLVGATNEKLFF
TGTGCCAGCAGCTTAGTCGGCGCAACTAATGAAAAACTGTTTTTT
>TRBJ1-1|.|few|TRBV4-3
CASSQSVKGTEAFF
TGCGCCAGCAGCCAGTCGGTCAAGGGCACTGAAGCTTTCTTT
>TRBJ2-2|.|.|TRBV7-2
CASSIALSTGELFF
TGTGCCAGCAGCATAGCCCTATCGACCGGGGAGCTGTTTTTT
>TRBJ2-1|.|.|TRBV27
CASSLGLPGPFFF
TGTGCCAGCAGTTTAGGACTGCCGGGGCCATTTTTCTTC
>TRBJ2-7|TRBD2|.|TRBV4-1
CASSQELAGGAYEQYF
TGCGCCAGCAGCCAAGAACTAGCGGGGGGGGCCTACGAGCAGTACTTC
>TRBJ2-4|.|.|TRBV5-4
CASSPVGAKNIQYF
TGTGCCAGCAGCCCCGTCGGAGCCAAAAACATTCAGTACTTC
>TRBJ1-5|.|.|TRBV7-9
CASSPFGHSNQPQHF
TGTGCCAGCAGCCCCTTTGGCCATAGCAATCAGCCCCAGCATTTT
>TRBJ1-1|TRBD1|many|TRBV5-4
CASSLGGAGGLTEAFF
TGTGCCAGCAGCTTGGGGGGAGCAGGGGGCCTCACTGAAGCTTTCTTT
>TRBJ1-1|.|.|TRBV7-2
CASSLRKMNTEAFF
TGTGCCAGCAGCTTAAGGAAAATGAACACTGAAGCTTTCTTT
>TRBJ1-5|.|once|TRBV30
CAWSVGDGNQPQHF
TGTGCCTGGAGTGTAGGGGACGGGAATCAGCCCCAGCATTTT
>TRBJ1-1|TRBD1|.|TRBV13
CASSPVRDRGLVAEAFF
TGTGCCAGCAGCCCAGTCCGGGACAGGGGGTTGGTGGCTGAAGCTTTCTTT
>TRBJ1-5|.|.|TRBV4-2
CASSQAGDQPQHF
TGTGCCAGCAGCCAGGCAGGCGATCAGCCCCAGCATTTT
>TRBJ2-5|TRBD2|once|TRBV29-1
CSVPPPGGAGETQYF
TGCAGCGTCCCTCCCCCCGGGGGGGCTGGAGAGACCCAGTACTTC
>TRBJ1-3|.|.|TRBV7-2
CASRSTDGGNTIYF
TGTGCCAGCAGATCAACCGACGGGGGAAACACCATATATTTT